This is a list of T cell receptor beta chains from one sample in a study of regulatory T cells in long-lasting Graves disease. TCRdb independently ran MiXCR on the multiplex PCR reads; one entry per CDR3 protein. The table lists some 490,000 distinct CDR3 sequences, around 13% of them singletons, with roughly 8.9% in the top ten. These sequences were also reported in another study, on T cells in Graves' hyperthyroidism and ophthalmopathy.

Sequenced here: peripheral blood mononuclear cells (PBMCs), sampled at new diagnosis, from a patient treated with antithyroid drugs. These receptors were taken from a woman younger than 45 with Graves disease. Each CDR3 is given with its conserved first and last residue. The D gene is left open where the match is weak. Part of the rows lack a size; the others show once, few, many or a class for expanded clones.

D gene: TRBD2
clone size: -
V gene: TRBV4-2
J gene: TRBJ2-7
CDR3 DNA: TGTGCCAGCAGCCAAGCGATGACTAGCGGGTTCCCCTACGAGCAGTACTTC
CDR3 protein: CASSQAMTSGFPYEQYF

D gene: TRBD2
clone size: few
V gene: TRBV12-3/TRBV12-4
J gene: TRBJ2-2
CDR3 DNA: TGTGCCAGCAGCCCTACTAGCGGGAGGCCGAACACCGGGGAGCTGTTTTTT
CDR3 protein: CASSPTSGRPNTGELFF

D gene: -
clone size: -
V gene: TRBV12-3/TRBV12-4
J gene: TRBJ2-2
CDR3 DNA: TGTGCCAGCAGTTTACGCCAAAGTGGCGGGGAGCTGTTTTTT
CDR3 protein: CASSLRQSGGELFF

D gene: TRBD1
clone size: -
V gene: TRBV12-3/TRBV12-4
J gene: TRBJ1-2
CDR3 DNA: TGTGCCAGCAGTGAAGGACAGGGAAACTATGGCTACACCTTC
CDR3 protein: CASSEGQGNYGYTF

D gene: -
clone size: few
V gene: TRBV6-2/TRBV6-3
J gene: TRBJ2-1
CDR3 DNA: TGTGCCAGCAGTTACTCACAGGGACCCGATGAGCAGTTCTTC
CDR3 protein: CASSYSQGPDEQFF

D gene: TRBD1
clone size: few
V gene: TRBV27
J gene: TRBJ2-4
CDR3 DNA: TGTGCCAGCAGTCCATACCCTACAGGGGGTCGAGCCAAAAACATTCAGTACTTC
CDR3 protein: CASSPYPTGGRAKNIQYF

D gene: -
clone size: many
V gene: TRBV24-1
J gene: TRBJ2-7
CDR3 DNA: TGTGCCACAAGACGTACCCATCTGGAGGTCGTCTACGAGCAGTACTTC
CDR3 protein: CATRRTHLEVVYEQYF

D gene: TRBD1
clone size: -
V gene: TRBV6-1
J gene: TRBJ2-5
CDR3 DNA: TGTGCCAGCAGTAACCAAGGGGGCCGCCAAGAGACCCAGTACTTC
CDR3 protein: CASSNQGGRQETQYF

D gene: -
clone size: -
V gene: TRBV4-1
J gene: TRBJ1-2
CDR3 DNA: TGCGCCAGCAGCCCCAGCCGGGACATTCCGAGGGGCTATGGCTACACCTTC
CDR3 protein: CASSPSRDIPRGYGYTF

D gene: TRBD1
clone size: -
V gene: TRBV9
J gene: TRBJ1-2
CDR3 DNA: TGTGCCAGCAGCGTACGACAGGGGTCCTATGGCTACACCTTC
CDR3 protein: CASSVRQGSYGYTF

D gene: -
clone size: many
V gene: TRBV28
J gene: TRBJ1-5
CDR3 DNA: TGTGCCAGCAGTCCAGACATCCCGAGCAATCAGCCCCAGCATTTT
CDR3 protein: CASSPDIPSNQPQHF

D gene: -
clone size: few
V gene: TRBV20-1
J gene: TRBJ1-2
CDR3 DNA: TGCAGTGCCCTAGACAGAAACTATGGCTACACCTTC
CDR3 protein: CSALDRNYGYTF

D gene: TRBD2
clone size: -
V gene: TRBV18
J gene: TRBJ2-2
CDR3 DNA: TGTGCCAGCTCACCACCGGGACTAGCGGGAGGGAACACCGGGGAGCTGTTTTTT
CDR3 protein: CASSPPGLAGGNTGELFF